These 16 T cell receptor beta chains originate from one sample sequenced in a study of cytomegalovirus exposure and HLA in healthy donors (dated by TCRdb to between 2016 and 2019). Library creation used the immunoSEQ multiplex PCR assay. For the multiplex PCR, a mixture combining 60 forward primers for TCR Vbeta segments and 13 reverse primers for TCR Jbeta segments was used. Not all clones reach the TCRdb copy of this immuneACCESS table, which keeps in-frame sequences only. Checked studies attribute under half of the gap to unresolved V genes and leave the rest unexplained. The sample table shows over 90,000 clones, and around 78% are seen once. Just over 2.5% of the sample belongs to the ten largest clones. The source material was PBMCs. The receptor set was obtained from a man aged 35 to 55 in good health and CMV-seronegative.

This chain links TRBV7-9 with TRBJ2-7, with 9 nucleotides matching TRBD1. The germline gives CDR1 SEHNR, CDR2 FQNEAQ (reference sequence). The CDR3 length is 15 residues. Trimming cost V 5 bases and J 1 base; bases outside gene matches: 6. The CDR3 region is CASSPGTGRSYEQYF. The CDR3, as DNA: TGTGCCAGCAGCCCTGGGACAGGGAGATCCTACGAGCAGTACTTC.

The chain joins TRBV10-3 to TRBJ2-3; 7 nucleotides agree with TRBD1. The trim removed 6 bases at V and 4 bases at J, leaving 13 bases unmatched. The V gene's germline CDR1 is ENHRY and CDR2 SYGVKD. The CDR3 runs 16 residues. Here the CDR3 reads CAISRTQGVGSDTQYF. The CDR3 nucleotides are TGTGCCATCAGCAGGACCCAGGGGGTTGGGTCAGATACGCAGTATTTT.

V is TRBV4-1 and J is TRBJ2-3, with TRBD2 matching 10 bases. V was pared by 4 bases and J by 2 bases, with 9 bases of the junction left unmatched. Germline-derived CDR1 and CDR2 are MGHRA and YSYEKL. The CDR3 consists of 17 residues. CDR3 DNA: TGCGCCAGCAGCCCCCTCATCGGACTAGCGGTCACAGATACGCAGTATTTT. Translating it yields CASSPLIGLAVTDTQYF.

The V and J genes are TRBV5-4 and TRBJ1-2, with a weak D call TRBD1 (5 bases). Germline-derived CDR1 and CDR2 are SGHNT and YYREEE (reference sequence). CDR3 length: 13 residues. V lost 4 bases and J lost 4, with 11 bases in between. CDR3 in amino acids: CASSLDSLYGYTF. The CDR3 DNA follows: TGTGCCAGCAGCCTTGACAGCCTCTATGGCTACACCTTC.

The V gene is TRBV2, the J gene TRBJ1-6, with D unresolved. This CDR3 has 13 amino acids. Germline CDR1 SNHLY, CDR2 FYNNEI. The V gene lost 11 bases and the J gene lost 7 bases, with 15 bases spanning the gap. For the CDR3, the DNA is TGTGCCCGACTAAATTTACCGAATTCACCCCTCCACTTT. It yields the protein CARLNLPNSPLHF.

Here the CDR3 DNA reads TGTGCCAGCAGTTCTACCGGGTACTGGAATGAAAAACTGTTTTTT. This sequence encodes CASSSTGYWNEKLFF. This chain connects TRBV6-5 to TRBJ1-4, with D unresolved. Germline V lookup: CDR1 MNHEY, CDR2 SVGAGI. Trimming left V 4 bases short and J 5 bases short, with 14 bases between. This CDR3 is 15 amino acids long.

The chain couples TRBV9 to TRBJ1-2, with D uncertain. The CDR3 contains 13 residues. Germline V gene lookup returns CDR1 SGDLS and CDR2 YYNGEE. Trimming took 0 bases from V and 6 from J, leaving 9 bases between them. In DNA form, the CDR3 reads TGTGCCAGCAGCGTAGTACCCGGGGATGGCTACACCTTC. Protein: CASSVVPGDGYTF.

The rearrangement uses TRBV7-9 and TRBJ1-4, with D hard to call. CDR1 is SEHNR and CDR2 is FQNEAQ in the germline V gene (reference sequence). Trimming took off 4 bases at V and 0 bases at J, with 9 bases between the two ends. The CDR3 consists of 15 residues. The DNA of the CDR3 is TGTGCCAGCAGCTCCTCAGGTGCAACTAATGAAAAACTGTTTTTT. Translated, it gives CASSSSGATNEKLFF.

The CDR3 protein is CASSQVYREKLFF. CDR3 bases: TGCGCCAGCAGCCAAGTCTACAGGGAAAAACTGTTTTTT. The genes are TRBV4-3 and TRBJ1-4, with a tentative D call TRBD1 (5 bases). CDR1 LGHNA and CDR2 YSLEER come from the germline V gene. Deletions cut 1 base from V and 8 bases from J, with 8 bases between. The CDR3 runs 13 residues.

The genes are TRBV5-1 and TRBJ1-1, with 9 bases fitting TRBD1. Germline loops: CDR1 SGHRS, CDR2 YFSETQ. With V trimmed by 0 bases and J by 3 bases, 0 bases remained unmatched. This CDR3 has 14 residues. Here the CDR3 DNA reads TGCGCCAGCAGCTTGGGGGACAGGGACACTGAAGCTTTCTTT. Translating it yields CASSLGDRDTEAFF.

The chain combines TRBV5-6 with TRBJ2-3; tentative D call: TRBD2 (5 bases). This CDR3 contains 15 residues. V was cut by 5 bases and J by 5 bases, with 18 bases left in between. Germline lookup yields CDR1 SGHDT and CDR2 YYEEEE. The chain's CDR3 is CASRAMGGSGDTQYF. The CDR3 coding sequence is TGTGCCAGCAGGGCTATGGGTGGGAGCGGAGATACGCAGTATTTT.

The V and J genes are TRBV11-3 and TRBJ1-1; 7 nucleotides match TRBD1. Looked up from germline, CDR1 is SGHNT and CDR2 is YENEEA. This CDR3 has 14 residues. The J segment lost 4 bases and the V segment lost 2 bases, leaving 4 bases of the junction unmatched. CDR3 in amino acids: CASSLRGLGTEAFF. CDR3 nucleotide sequence: TGTGCCAGCAGCTTAAGGGGGCTGGGCACTGAAGCTTTCTTT.

This rearrangement joins TRBV11-3 to TRBJ1-2; TRBD1 is a possible D gene (6 bases). V lost 5 bases, J lost 9 bases, and 16 bases lay in between. This CDR3 has 13 amino acids. The germline V gene encodes CDR1 SGHNT and CDR2 YENEEA. CDR3 nucleotide sequence: TGTGCCAGCAGCCGAGACAGGCCTTCCAGCTACACCTTC. The encoded protein is CASSRDRPSSYTF.

The genes are TRBV4-3 and TRBJ2-2; perhaps TRBD1 as D (5 bases). The CDR3 loop spans 13 amino acids. CDR1 is LGHNA, CDR2 YSLEER, per germline. With 1 base removed from V and 9 bases from J, the gap between germline ends came to 9 bases. CDR3 in amino acids: CASSQAWGWELFF. In DNA form, the CDR3 reads TGCGCCAGCAGCCAAGCGTGGGGCTGGGAGCTGTTTTTT.

The chain employs TRBV19 and TRBJ1-6; D remains ambiguous. CDR3 size: 14 residues. Germline V CDR1 and CDR2: LNHDA, SQIVND (reference sequence). V was clipped by 3 bases and J by 5 bases, with 8 bases between them. The CDR3 DNA reads TGTGCCAGTAGTATTAATAGTGATAATTCACCCCTCCACTTT. Translation: CASSINSDNSPLHF.

This chain connects TRBV7-3 to TRBJ2-5; tentative D call: TRBD2 (5 bases). V was clipped by 5 bases and J by 4 bases, with 11 bases between them. The germline V gene has CDR1 SGHTA and CDR2 FQGTGA. This CDR3 has 13 amino acids. The CDR3 DNA reads TGTGCCAGCAGCCCCGCAGAGGGAGAGACCCAGTACTTC. It yields the protein CASSPAEGETQYF.